Below are 5 T cell receptor beta chains sequenced from a single sample in a study of shared clonotypes between healthy human individuals. The protocol was immunoSEQ multiplex PCR, while the TCRdb copy is restricted to in-frame clones and leaves out a portion. The profile shows about 2.4 million clones, under 95% of them singletons. The material sequenced was naive CD4+ T cells from PBMCs. Subset meaning: CD45RA+ positively selected. These receptors were collected from a young man in good health. Some clones in this sample may be carry-over from other donors' samples.

The rearrangement joins TRBV6-5 to TRBJ1-1, with D unclear. CDR1 and CDR2 (germline): MNHEY, SVGAGI. V was clipped by 6 bases and J by 1 base, with 9 bases between them. CDR3 length: 13 amino acids. CDR3 DNA sequence: TGTGCCAGCAGACGCACACAGAACACTGAAGCTTTCTTT. Protein sequence: CASRRTQNTEAFF.

Details on this clone: Other nucleotide sequences from this sample produce the same CDR3. This rearrangement joins TRBV7-2 to TRBJ1-2; 7 nucleotides match TRBD1. This CDR3 spans 13 amino acids. The germline V gene encodes CDR1 SGHTA and CDR2 FQGNSA. J gave up 2 bases and V 5 bases, and 2 bases lay outside the gene matches. The CDR3 DNA reads as TGTGCCAGCAGCCCGGGACAGAACTATGGCTACACCTTC. This gives the protein CASSPGQNYGYTF.

The genes are TRBV30 and TRBJ2-1; D call uncertain. Trimming stripped 4 bases from V and 9 bases from J, with 10 bases between. Germline assignment: CDR1 GTSNPN and CDR2 SVGIG (reference sequence). The length of the CDR3 is 11 residues. As DNA, the CDR3 is TGTGCCTGGACGGCAATGAGTGAGCAGTTCTTC. Encoded protein: CAWTAMSEQFF.

This clone was recorded only once. The chain is built from TRBV18 and TRBJ2-2; the D gene is possibly TRBD1 (5 bases). Germline V gene data show CDR1 as KGHSH and CDR2 as LQKENI. Trimming left V 2 bases short and J 7 bases short, with 29 bases between. The CDR3 extends over 20 amino acids. CDR3: CASSPGASQGAPRTGGELFF. The CDR3 nucleotides are TGTGCCAGCTCACCAGGAGCCTCGCAAGGGGCGCCAAGAACAGGCGGGGAGCTGTTTTTT.

The V and J genes are TRBV19 and TRBJ1-4, with a weak D call TRBD1 (5 bases). Germline values: CDR1 LNHDA, CDR2 SQIVND (reference sequence). The V end was cut by 8 bases, the J end by 4 bases, with 14 bases between. The CDR3 runs to 14 residues. The CDR3 region is CASWGRFINEKLFF. The CDR3 DNA reads as TGTGCCAGTTGGGGCCGGTTCATTAATGAAAAACTGTTTTTT.